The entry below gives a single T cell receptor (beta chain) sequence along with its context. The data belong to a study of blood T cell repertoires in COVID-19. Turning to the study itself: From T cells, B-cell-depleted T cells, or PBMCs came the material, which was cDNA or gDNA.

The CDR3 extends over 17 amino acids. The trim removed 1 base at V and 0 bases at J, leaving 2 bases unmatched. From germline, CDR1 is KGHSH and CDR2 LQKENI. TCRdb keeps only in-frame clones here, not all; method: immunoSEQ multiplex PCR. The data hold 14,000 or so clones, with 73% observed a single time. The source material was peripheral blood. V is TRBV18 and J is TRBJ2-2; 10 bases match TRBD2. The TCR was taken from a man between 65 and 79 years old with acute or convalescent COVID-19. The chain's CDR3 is CASSPLGTSANTGELFF. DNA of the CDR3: TGTGCCAGCTCACCACTGGGGACTAGCGCGAACACCGGGGAGCTGTTTTTT.